The 3 T cell receptor beta chains below come from one sample, sequenced in a study of blood T cell repertoires in COVID-19. Profiled with immunoSEQ multiplex PCR; TCRdb holds only in-frame clones, not every one. The sample carries around 50,000 clones, roughly nine tenths recorded once. Sample: peripheral blood. Receptor source: a man between 65 and 79 years old with active COVID-19.

The chain recombines TRBV9 with TRBJ2-3; 9 nucleotides align to TRBD1. This CDR3 spans 16 amino acids. Germline trimming cut 6 bases from V and 2 bases from J; bases unmatched to any gene: 10. Germline values: CDR1 SGDLS, CDR2 YYNGEE. CDR3 DNA: TGTGCCAGCACCAAACGCGGGACAGGGACCACAGATACGCAGTATTTT. Protein product: CASTKRGTGTTDTQYF.

The CDR3 protein is CASSSPGGQKYGYTF. The CDR3 DNA reads as TGTGCCAGCAGTTCCCCAGGGGGTCAAAAATATGGCTACACCTTC. The chain recombines TRBV28 with TRBJ1-2, with TRBD1 identical over 7 bases. The CDR3 totals 15 residues. Germline lookup yields CDR1 MDHEN and CDR2 SYDVKM. V trimming: 4 bases; J trimming: 5 bases; junction bases outside the gene matches: 10.

The rearrangement uses TRBV25-1 and TRBJ2-7; weak D call: TRBD2 (6 bases). Germline V gene data show CDR1 as MGHDK and CDR2 as SYGVNS. The CDR3 covers 15 residues. V lost 5 bases to trimming and J lost 2 bases, with 16 bases between them. The chain's CDR3 is CASSPGGWGAYEQYF. The CDR3 DNA is TGTGCCAGCAGTCCTGGTGGTTGGGGGGCCTACGAGCAGTACTTC.